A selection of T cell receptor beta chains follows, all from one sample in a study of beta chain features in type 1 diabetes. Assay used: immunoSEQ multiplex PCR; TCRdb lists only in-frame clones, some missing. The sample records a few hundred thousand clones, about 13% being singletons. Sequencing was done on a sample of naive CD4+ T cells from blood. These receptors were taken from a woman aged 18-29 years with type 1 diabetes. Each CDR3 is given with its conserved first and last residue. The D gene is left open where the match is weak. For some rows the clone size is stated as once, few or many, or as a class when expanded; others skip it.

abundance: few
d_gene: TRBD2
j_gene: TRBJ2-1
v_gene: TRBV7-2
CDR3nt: TGTGCCAGCAGCCGACTAGCGGGAGAGAATGAGCAGTTCTTC
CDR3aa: CASSRLAGENEQFF

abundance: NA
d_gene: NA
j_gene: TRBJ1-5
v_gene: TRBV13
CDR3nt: TGTGCCAGCAGCTCCCCTCGGACTGGTATACAGCCCCAGCATTTT
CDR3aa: CASSSPRTGIQPQHF

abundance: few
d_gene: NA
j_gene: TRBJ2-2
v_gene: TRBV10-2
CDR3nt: TGCGCCAGCAGTCAACTGGCCGGGGAGCTGTTTTTT
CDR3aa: CASSQLAGELFF

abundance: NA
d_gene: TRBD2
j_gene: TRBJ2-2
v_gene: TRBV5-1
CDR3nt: TGCGCCAGCAGCTTCAGCGGGATCACCACCGGGGAGCTGTTTTTT
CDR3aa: CASSFSGITTGELFF

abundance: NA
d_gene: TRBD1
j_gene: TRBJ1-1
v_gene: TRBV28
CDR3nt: TGTGCCAGCGCCCAGGGGGGAGGAACTGAAGCTTTCTTT
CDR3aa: CASAQGGGTEAFF

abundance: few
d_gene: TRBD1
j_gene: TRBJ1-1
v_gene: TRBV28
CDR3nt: TGTGCCAGCACCTTGGGGACAGTCAACACTGAAGCTTTCTTT
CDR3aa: CASTLGTVNTEAFF

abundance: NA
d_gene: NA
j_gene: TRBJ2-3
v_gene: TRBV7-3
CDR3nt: TGTGCCAGCAGCTTAAGACAGAGCACAGATACGCAGTATTTT
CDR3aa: CASSLRQSTDTQYF

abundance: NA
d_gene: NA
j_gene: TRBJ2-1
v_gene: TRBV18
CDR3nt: TGTGCCAGCTCACCAACGGACTCCAGGGGTGGGCAGTTCTTC
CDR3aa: CASSPTDSRGGQFF

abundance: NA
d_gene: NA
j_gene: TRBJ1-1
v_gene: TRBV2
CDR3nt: TGTGCCAGCAATGAGCGGACACTTGAAGCTTTCTTT
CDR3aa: CASNERTLEAFF

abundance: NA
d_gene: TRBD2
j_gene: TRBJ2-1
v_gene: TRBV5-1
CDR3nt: TGCGCCAGCAGCTTAGCGGGAGGTAGGCGCGATGAGCAGTTCTTC
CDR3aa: CASSLAGGRRDEQFF